These 16 T cell receptor beta chains share one sample of origin, sequenced in a study of shared clonotypes between healthy human individuals. Libraries were prepared by immunoSEQ multiplex PCR; TCRdb keeps only in-frame clonotypes and omits some of them. The sample gives roughly 1,000,000 clones, 78% of which show up once; roughly 0.56% is in the top ten. The sample consisted of memory CD4+ T cells from PBMCs. Specified subset: CD45RA-negative fraction. These TCRs come from a man between 18 and 29 years old in good health. Some clones in this sample may be carry-over from other donors' samples.

In this sample, this clone turned up a few times. In nucleotides, the CDR3 is TGCGCCAGCAGCCCTCTGACCGGAACTTCGGATACGCAGTATTTT. This sequence encodes CASSPLTGTSDTQYF. The chain recombines TRBV5-1 with TRBJ2-3; D unclear. This CDR3 contains 15 residues. The germline gives CDR1 SGHRS, CDR2 YFSETQ. Trimming stripped 4 bases from V and 6 bases from J, with 18 bases between.

J is TRBJ2-3 and V is TRBV5-1, with 9 nucleotides matching TRBD2. Germline values: CDR1 SGHRS, CDR2 YFSETQ. The V gene end was trimmed by 4 bases and the J gene end by 4 bases; junction bases not matched to a gene: 4. CDR3 length equals 14 residues. Here the CDR3 reads CASSEGLASDTQYF. DNA of the CDR3: TGCGCCAGCAGCGAGGGACTAGCATCAGATACGCAGTATTTT.

The chain combines TRBV7-9 with TRBJ2-3; D may be TRBD1 or TRBD2 (5 bases each). The CDR3 runs to 15 residues. V shed 5 bases and J shed 1 base, with 13 bases lying between them. Looked up from germline, CDR1 is SEHNR and CDR2 is FQNEAQ (reference sequence). CDR3 residues: CASSGGVARTDTQYF. DNA of the CDR3: TGTGCCAGCAGCGGGGGTGTAGCACGCACAGATACGCAGTATTTT.

The chain recombines TRBV5-1 with TRBJ2-3; TRBD2 matches at 8 bases. V lost 2 bases to trimming and J lost 0 bases; unmatched junction nucleotides: 5. Looked up from germline, CDR1 is SGHRS and CDR2 is YFSETQ. CDR3 length equals 16 residues. CDR3 DNA sequence: TGCGCCAGCAGCTTTTTCGTAGCGGGGAGCACAGATACGCAGTATTTT. Translation gives CASSFFVAGSTDTQYF.

The chain has TRBV29-1 and TRBJ1-1, with a possible D match to TRBD1 (5 bases). The CDR3 totals 16 residues. Looked up from germline, CDR1 is SQVTM and CDR2 is ANQGSEA. Trimming shortened V by 2 bases and J by 0 bases, and 16 bases separated the two germline ends. The CDR3 DNA follows: TGCAGCGTTGAAAACTCCAGGGAGGTTATGAACACTGAAGCTTTCTTT. Amino acid sequence: CSVENSREVMNTEAFF.

The chain has TRBV5-1 and TRBJ2-2, with a weak D call TRBD2 (7 bases). Trimming cost V 0 bases and J 0 bases, with 15 bases left between them. The CDR3 contains 18 residues. Looked up from germline, CDR1 is SGHRS and CDR2 is YFSETQ. The CDR3 loop is CASSLAPAGAPNTGELFF. Written as DNA, the CDR3 is TGCGCCAGCAGCTTGGCTCCGGCGGGGGCGCCGAACACCGGGGAGCTGTTTTTT.

This chain uses TRBV6-6 with TRBJ2-1; maybe TRBD1 (5 bases). Trimming cost V 6 bases and J 3 bases, with 9 bases left between them. The germline gives CDR1 MNHNY, CDR2 SVGAGI (reference sequence). The CDR3 is 13 residues long. As DNA, the CDR3 is TGTGCCAGCAGAACAGGACGCTACAATGAGCAGTTCTTC. This sequence encodes CASRTGRYNEQFF.

In DNA form, the CDR3 reads TGTGCCAGCAGCGACAGGGGCAATCAGCCCCAGCATTTT. It yields the protein CASSDRGNQPQHF. The V call is TRBV5-4, the J call TRBJ1-5; 7 bases are a match to TRBD1. The CDR3 is made up of 13 amino acids. The trim removed 4 bases at V and 2 bases at J, leaving 0 bases unmatched. CDR1 and CDR2 (germline): SGHNT, YYREEE (reference sequence).

The chain uses TRBV7-2 and TRBJ2-3; 14 positions match TRBD2. Germline values: CDR1 SGHTA, CDR2 FQGNSA. The trim removed 1 base at V and 9 bases at J, leaving 3 bases unmatched. This CDR3 has 15 residues. The CDR3 is CASSLEGLAGETQYF. The CDR3 bases are TGTGCCAGCAGCTTAGAGGGACTAGCGGGAGAGACGCAGTATTTT.

This clone was counted a single time. V usage is TRBV15 and J usage is TRBJ1-1; 9 bases match TRBD1. The CDR3 spans 14 residues. J was trimmed by 12 bases and V by 3 bases; bases with no gene match: 11. Germline loops: CDR1 LNHNV, CDR2 YYDKDF (reference sequence). The CDR3 region has the DNA TGTGCCACCAGCAGGGACCCCGGGACAGGGACAACTTTCTTT. It is translated as CATSRDPGTGTTFF.

With regard to this clone: The sample has other DNA sequences that encode this CDR3 too. The chain employs TRBV7-3 and TRBJ2-1, with TRBD2 identical over 9 bases. The CDR3 length is 13 residues. The junction had 4 bases not matched to a gene; V was cut back by 5 bases and J by 8 bases. CDR1 SGHTA and CDR2 FQGTGA come from the germline V gene. The DNA for the CDR3 is TGTGCCAGCAGCCTAGGGACTAGCCATGAGCAGTTCTTC. Encoded protein: CASSLGTSHEQFF.

This clone was detected a few times. The gene calls are TRBV7-2 and TRBJ1-1; D gene uncertain. Trimming removed 10 bases at V and 7 bases at J, with 16 bases between. CDR3 length equals 12 residues. Looked up from germline, CDR1 is SGHTA and CDR2 is FQGNSA. As DNA, the CDR3 is TGTGCCACGGCGGCCTATCGCTATGAAGCTTTCTTT. Protein product: CATAAYRYEAFF.

This clone was detected only a few times. At one end, the junction sequence differs from germline, possibly due to a read error. The chain is built from TRBV15 and TRBJ2-7; 7 bases fit TRBD1. CDR3 length: 14 residues. Germline CDR1 and CDR2: LNHNV and YYDKDF (reference sequence). The CDR3 DNA reads as TGTGCCACCAGCCGAGACAGGGCCTCCTACGAGCAGTACTTC. Encoded protein: CATSRDRASYEQYF.

This chain links TRBV7-5 with TRBJ2-1; TRBD2 is the table's D call and was not checked against the DNA. TRBV7-5 is a pseudogene locus. The CDR3 consists of 19 residues. The CDR3 reads CARSLAKLGTSGSVDEQFF. The CDR3 DNA reads as TGTGCCAGAAGCTTAGCGAAATTAGGGACTAGCGGGAGCGTGGATGAGCAGTTCTTC.

J is TRBJ2-5 and V is TRBV6-5; no reliable D call. V dropped 6 bases and J dropped 5 bases, with 10 bases sitting between them. This CDR3 spans 12 amino acids. Germline V lookup: CDR1 MNHEY, CDR2 SVGAGI. The CDR3 DNA sequence: TGTGCCAGCAGGTCCTCCGGGGAGACCCAGTACTTC. Translating gives CASRSSGETQYF.

V gene TRBV6-5 combines with J gene TRBJ1-1; D perhaps matches TRBD1 (6 bases). Germline assignment: CDR1 MNHEY and CDR2 SVGAGI. This CDR3 region has 15 residues. Trimming cost V 2 bases and J 5 bases, with 15 bases left between them. CDR3 region: CASSYRPGTQTEAFF. CDR3 nucleotides: TGTGCCAGCAGTTACAGACCCGGGACACAGACTGAAGCTTTCTTT.